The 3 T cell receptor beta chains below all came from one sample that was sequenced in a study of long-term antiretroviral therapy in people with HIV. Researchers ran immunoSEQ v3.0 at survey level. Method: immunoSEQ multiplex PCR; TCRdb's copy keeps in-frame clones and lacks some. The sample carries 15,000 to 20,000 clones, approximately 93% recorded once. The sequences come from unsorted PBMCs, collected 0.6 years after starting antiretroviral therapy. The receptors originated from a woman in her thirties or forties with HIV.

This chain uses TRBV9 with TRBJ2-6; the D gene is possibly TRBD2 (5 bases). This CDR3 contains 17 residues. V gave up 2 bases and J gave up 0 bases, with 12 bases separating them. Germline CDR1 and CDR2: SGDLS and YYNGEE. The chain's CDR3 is CASSVAPGLSGANVLTF. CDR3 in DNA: TGTGCCAGCAGCGTGGCACCCGGACTCTCTGGGGCCAACGTCCTGACTTTC.

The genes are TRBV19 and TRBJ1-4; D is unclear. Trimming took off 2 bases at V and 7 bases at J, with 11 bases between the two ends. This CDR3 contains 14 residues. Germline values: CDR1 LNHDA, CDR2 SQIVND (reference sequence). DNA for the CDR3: TGTGCCAGTAGTATAAACCAGGAGGGTGAAAAACTGTTTTTT. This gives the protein CASSINQEGEKLFF.

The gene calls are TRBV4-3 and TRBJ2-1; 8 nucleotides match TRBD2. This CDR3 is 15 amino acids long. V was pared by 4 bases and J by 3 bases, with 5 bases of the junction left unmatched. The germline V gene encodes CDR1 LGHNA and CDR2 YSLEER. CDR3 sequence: CASSPAGADYNEQFF. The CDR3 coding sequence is TGCGCCAGCAGCCCAGCGGGGGCGGACTACAATGAGCAGTTCTTC.